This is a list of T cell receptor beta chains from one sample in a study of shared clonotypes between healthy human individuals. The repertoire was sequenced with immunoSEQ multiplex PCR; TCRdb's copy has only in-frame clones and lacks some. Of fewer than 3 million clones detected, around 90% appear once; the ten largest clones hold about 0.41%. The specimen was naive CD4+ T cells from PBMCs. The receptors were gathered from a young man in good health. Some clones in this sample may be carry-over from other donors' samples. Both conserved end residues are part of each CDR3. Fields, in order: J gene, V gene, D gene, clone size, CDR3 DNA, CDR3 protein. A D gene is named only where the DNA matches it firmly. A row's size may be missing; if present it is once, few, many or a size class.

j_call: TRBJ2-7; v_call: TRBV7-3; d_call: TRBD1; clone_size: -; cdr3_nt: TGTGCCAGCAGCCCAATGACAGGGCCCTACGAGCAGTACTTC; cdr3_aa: CASSPMTGPYEQYF
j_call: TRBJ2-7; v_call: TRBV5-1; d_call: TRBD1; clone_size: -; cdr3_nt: TGCGCCAGCAGCTTGGTGGGACAGGGGGTCTCCTACGAGCAGTACTTC; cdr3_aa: CASSLVGQGVSYEQYF
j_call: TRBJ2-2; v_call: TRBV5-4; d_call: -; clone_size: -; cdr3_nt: TGTGCCAGCAGCTTGGGACAGCTCACCGGGGAGCTGTTTTTT; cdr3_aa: CASSLGQLTGELFF
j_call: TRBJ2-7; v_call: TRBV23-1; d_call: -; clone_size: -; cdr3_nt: TGCGCCAGCAGTCAATCGGTCGGGACCAGTTACGAGCAGTACTTC; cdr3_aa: CASSQSVGTSYEQYF
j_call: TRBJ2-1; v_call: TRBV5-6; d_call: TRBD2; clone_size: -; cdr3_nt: TGTGCCAGCAGCTTCCTCCTGAAGGCTAGCGGGAGTGGGAGTGAGCAGTTCTTC; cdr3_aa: CASSFLLKASGSGSEQFF
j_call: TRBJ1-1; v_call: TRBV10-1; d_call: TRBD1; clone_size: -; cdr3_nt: TGCGCCAGCAGTGAAAGTAGGACAGGGGAGAACACTGAAGCTTTCTTT; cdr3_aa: CASSESRTGENTEAFF
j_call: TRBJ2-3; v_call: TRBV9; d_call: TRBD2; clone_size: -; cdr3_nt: TGTGCCAGCAGCGTAGCCGGGACTAGTTTTCAGTATTTT; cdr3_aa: CASSVAGTSFQYF
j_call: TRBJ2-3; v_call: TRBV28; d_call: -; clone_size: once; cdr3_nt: TGTGCCAGCAGTTTAGACGGGGTGCGGGATACGCAGTATTTT; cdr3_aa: CASSLDGVRDTQYF
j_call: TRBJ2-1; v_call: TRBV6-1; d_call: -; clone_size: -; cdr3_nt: TGTGCCAGCAGGGGCGGGATCAGGACGGATGAGCAGTTCTTC; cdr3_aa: CASRGGIRTDEQFF
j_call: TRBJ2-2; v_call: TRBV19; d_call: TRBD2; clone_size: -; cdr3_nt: TGTGCCAGTGCCAGGACTAGCGGGAGGGCGAACACCGGGGAGCTGTTTTTT; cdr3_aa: CASARTSGRANTGELFF